This T cell receptor beta chain was recorded in a study of blood T cell repertoires in COVID-19. Original data processing: Reference gene primer amplification yielded estimated nucleated cell counts. Sequencing was performed with immunoSEQ multiplex PCR; in TCRdb, only in-frame clones are kept and a portion is missing. D and trimming were read from the DNA, whereas the V and J calls and clone size are those reported in that table. This table has approximately 260,000 clones, roughly 87% appearing once. The CDR3 consists of 16 residues. V shed 5 bases, J shed 3 bases, and the junction held 4 bases outside the gene matches. Germline CDR1 SGHVS, CDR2 FNYEAQ. This clone was counted a few times.

Specimen: peripheral blood. J is TRBJ2-2 and V is TRBV7-6; 12 bases fit TRBD2. The sequence derives from a woman between 40 and 50 years old who had recovered from COVID-19. The CDR3 sequence: CASSLRTSGDTGELFF. For the CDR3, the DNA is TGTGCCAGCAGCCTCCGGACTAGCGGGGACACCGGGGAGCTGTTTTTT.